These T cell receptor beta chains were read from a single sample in a study of CD8 T cells in Susac syndrome. TCRdb reprocessed the immunoSEQ multiplex PCR reads with MiXCR, giving one entry per CDR3 protein. The profile covers around 170,000 distinct CDR3 sequences, with approximately 95% appearing a single time and 0.15% to 0.2% taken by the ten largest. The sample consisted of CD8+ T cells from PBMCs. The receptor set was obtained from a human donor with Susac syndrome. The CDR3 runs from the conserved cysteine through the conserved F or W. Each record gives: D gene, V gene, clone size, J gene, CDR3 DNA, CDR3 protein. The D gene is left open where the match is weak. Some rows mark clone size as missing; the rest say once, few, many or name a class of expanded clone.

NA	TRBV3-1	NA	TRBJ1-5	TGTGCCAGCAGCCAAGGAACGGATAGCAATCAGCCCCAGCATTTT	CASSQGTDSNQPQHF
TRBD1	TRBV15	NA	TRBJ1-5	TGTGCCACCAGCAGAGGGACAGGGAATCAGCCCCAGCATTTT	CATSRGTGNQPQHF
TRBD1	TRBV20-1	NA	TRBJ1-5	TGCAGTGCTACCGGGACAGGGTACATTAGCAATCAGCCCCAGCATTTT	CSATGTGYISNQPQHF
TRBD2	TRBV20-1	NA	TRBJ2-3	TGCAGTGCTAGAGGTGGTGCGGGAGAGAAGAGGACGCAGTATTTT	CSARGGAGEKRTQYF
TRBD1	TRBV19	NA	TRBJ2-7	TGTGCCAGTAGTACCGGGACAGGGAGTCCCCAGCAGTACTTC	CASSTGTGSPQQYF
NA	TRBV25-1	NA	TRBJ1-4	TGTGCCAGCAGTGGAATGGGAGGTGAAAAACTGTTTTTT	CASSGMGGEKLFF
NA	TRBV25-1	NA	TRBJ1-4	TGTGCCAGCAGTGAGCCCCCCTGGGAAAAACTGTTTTTT	CASSEPPWEKLFF
NA	TRBV20-1	NA	TRBJ2-7	TGCAGTGCTCCAGGATTAGCGGTCTACGAGCAGTACTTC	CSAPGLAVYEQYF
NA	TRBV7-2	once	TRBJ2-1	TGTGCCAGCAGCTTGGCCACTAGTAATGAGCAGTTCTTC	CASSLATSNEQFF
NA	TRBV11-1	NA	TRBJ2-3	TGTGCCAGCAGCGCCGGGACCAACACAGATACGCAGTATTTT	CASSAGTNTDTQYF
TRBD2	TRBV28	once	TRBJ2-7	TGTGCCAGCAGTCTGGGGGGGGGACTAACGGACTTC	CASSLGGGLTDF
TRBD2	TRBV11-3	NA	TRBJ2-1	TGTGCCAGCAGCCCTACTAGCGGGGGGGCGGACAATGAGCAGTTCTTC	CASSPTSGGADNEQFF
NA	TRBV21-1	NA	TRBJ1-6	TGTGCCAGCAGCAAACGGAGATTCATAAGACCCCTCCACTTT	CASSKRRFIRPLHF
NA	TRBV20-1	NA	TRBJ1-2	TGCAGTGCTCAGGGCCTGTATGGCTACACCTTC	CSAQGLYGYTF
NA	TRBV24-1	NA	TRBJ2-3	TGTGCCACCAGTGATCAGAGGGTTAGCGGCACAGATACGCAGTATTTT	CATSDQRVSGTDTQYF
NA	TRBV15	NA	TRBJ2-1	TGTGCCACCAGCGCGATCTACAATGAGCAGTTCTTC	CATSAIYNEQFF
NA	TRBV6-2/TRBV6-3	NA	TRBJ1-1	TGTGCCAGCAGTTCCGTGAACACTGAAGCTTTCTTT	CASSSVNTEAFF
NA	TRBV23-1	NA	TRBJ1-5	TGCGCCAGCAGTCAATTTCCGGGGTCGCGTCAGCCCCAGCATTTT	CASSQFPGSRQPQHF
TRBD2	TRBV11-2	NA	TRBJ2-7	TGTGCCAGCGCGAGCGGGAGTATCTACGAGCAGTACTTC	CASASGSIYEQYF
NA	TRBV7-2	NA	TRBJ1-1	TGTGCCAGCAGCTTAGAAGGCACAGGGAACACTGAAGCTTTCTTT	CASSLEGTGNTEAFF
NA	TRBV3-1	NA	TRBJ1-1	TGTGCCAGCAGCCCCGGAGAGAACACTGAAGCTTTCTTT	CASSPGENTEAFF
TRBD1	TRBV27	NA	TRBJ2-7	TGTGCCAGCAGTAGGGGGACAGGGGAGACGTACTTC	CASSRGTGETYF
NA	TRBV9	NA	TRBJ2-2	TGTGCCAGCAGCGGAACTGGCGGCACCGGGGAGCTGTTTTTT	CASSGTGGTGELFF
TRBD1	TRBV20-1	NA	TRBJ1-1	TGCAGTGCTAGAGGACAGGGGGATGAAGCTTTCTTT	CSARGQGDEAFF
NA	TRBV13	NA	TRBJ2-5	TGTGCCAGCAGCTTAGGACGGTCCCAAGAGACCCAGTACTTC	CASSLGRSQETQYF
NA	TRBV27	NA	TRBJ2-7	TGTGCCAGCAGTATAACTAGAGACTCTCCCTACGAGCAGTACTTC	CASSITRDSPYEQYF
NA	TRBV7-3	once	TRBJ1-1	TGTGCCAGCAGCTTAACGGGAGAAGATAACACTGAAGCTTTCTTT	CASSLTGEDNTEAFF
TRBD1	TRBV12-3/TRBV12-4	NA	TRBJ2-7	TGTGCCAGCAGTTCAGGACAGGGCGAGCAGTACTTC	CASSSGQGEQYF
NA	TRBV15	NA	TRBJ1-6	TGTGCCACCAGCGGGGACTTAGCGAATTCACCCCTCCACTTT	CATSGDLANSPLHF